This paragraph covers one T cell receptor beta chain sequence. The V segment lost 6 bases and the J segment 4 bases; nucleotides outside the gene matches: 6. CDR1 is SNHLY and CDR2 is FYNNEI in the germline V gene. The CDR3 sequence is 15 residues long. The data were produced by immunoSEQ multiplex PCR, yet TCRdb's version contains in-frame clones alone and is incomplete. This sample has approximately 190,000 clones; 84% occur once, and the top ten carry about an eighth. This specimen belongs to a study of blood T cell repertoires in COVID-19. Study-level information: COVID-19 samples collected from the United States, Italy and Spain covered acute and convalescent phases. PBMCs, B-cell-depleted T cells, or T cells provided the cDNA or gDNA that made up the material.

Sample: peripheral blood. The source of this sequence is a man aged 25-40 years with active or convalescent COVID-19. The gene calls are TRBV2 and TRBJ2-2; TRBD1 agrees at 9 bases. This CDR3 is CASRAGTGLTGELFF. As DNA, the CDR3 is TGTGCCAGCAGGGCCGGGACAGGGCTCACCGGGGAGCTGTTTTTT.